This passage covers 24 T cell receptor beta chains from one sample sequenced in a study of T cell responses to AZD1222 COVID-19 vaccine. Clones were sequenced by immunoSEQ multiplex PCR, and TCRdb holds only the in-frame ones, with some missing. The table records about 83,000 clones, around 87% of them present only once. The material was peripheral blood, obtained on day 0 of MenACWY control vaccination. These receptors all come from an adult in good health.

The sample holds a few counts of this clone. This chain uses TRBV6-5 with TRBJ1-6; no definite D call. V dropped 5 bases and J dropped 10 bases, with 12 bases sitting between them. Germline lookup yields CDR1 MNHEY and CDR2 SVGAGI. The CDR3 is made up of 13 amino acids. The CDR3 loop is CASSTMDRSPLHF. In nucleotides, the CDR3 is TGTGCCAGCAGTACAATGGACCGCTCACCCCTCCACTTT.

This CDR3 is CASSQQGWKGYTF. CDR3 sequence (DNA): TGTGCCAGCAGCCAACAGGGATGGAAAGGCTACACCTTC. The chain employs TRBV6-5 and TRBJ1-2; possibly TRBD1 for D (6 bases). The germline gives CDR1 MNHEY, CDR2 SVGAGI. CDR3 length equals 13 residues. Trimming pared 6 bases from V and 8 bases from J, leaving 16 bases between.

This chain links TRBV28 with TRBJ2-1; 8 bases align to TRBD1. The germline V gene encodes CDR1 MDHEN and CDR2 SYDVKM. This CDR3 contains 15 residues. V lost 6 bases, J lost 2 bases, and 6 bases stayed unmatched. The CDR3 loop is CASSARDRTYNEQFF. CDR3 bases: TGTGCCAGCAGCGCCCGGGACAGGACCTACAATGAGCAGTTCTTC.

The V gene is TRBV19, the J gene TRBJ1-5; TRBD1 is a possible D gene (6 bases). Deletions cut 4 bases from V and 4 bases from J, with 14 bases between. The CDR3 sequence is 15 residues long. Germline CDR1 reads LNHDA; CDR2 reads SQIVND (reference sequence). This chain's CDR3 is CASSRQGTLNQPQHF. CDR3 coding DNA: TGTGCCAGTAGTAGGCAGGGGACCCTTAATCAGCCCCAGCATTTT.

This clone came up once. J is TRBJ1-2 and V is TRBV5-1; D not resolved. From germline, CDR1 is SGHRS and CDR2 YFSETQ. Trimming removed 4 bases at V and 4 bases at J, with 11 bases between. The CDR3 runs 13 residues. CDR3: CASSTGPPYGYTF. CDR3 sequence (DNA): TGCGCCAGCAGCACCGGGCCCCCCTATGGCTACACCTTC.

Only one count was recorded for this clone. The CDR3 DNA is TGTGCCAGCAGCCAACCCCAGGCTAACTATGGCTACACCTTC. The encoded protein is CASSQPQANYGYTF. The rearrangement joins TRBV4-2 to TRBJ1-2, with no clear D. Trimming stripped 2 bases from V and 0 bases from J, with 7 bases between. The germline V gene has CDR1 LGHNA and CDR2 YNFKEQ. The CDR3 contains 14 residues.

The V gene is TRBV24-1, the J gene TRBJ2-7; D is possibly TRBD1 (5 bases). This CDR3 has 16 amino acids. Trimming left V 4 bases short and J 0 bases short, with 15 bases between. CDR1 is KGHDR and CDR2 is SFDVKD in the germline V gene. CDR3 DNA: TGTGCCACCAGTGACTCCGACAGAAGCCCCTCCTACGAGCAGTACTTC. Protein product: CATSDSDRSPSYEQYF.

The J gene is TRBJ1-2, the V gene TRBV6-2 or TRBV6-3; weak D call: TRBD1 (5 bases). With 2 bases removed from V and 4 bases from J, the gap between germline ends came to 8 bases. This CDR3 spans 13 amino acids. CDR1 is MNHEY and CDR2 is SVGEGT in the germline V gene. This CDR3 is CASSYRQLYGYTF. The CDR3 DNA reads TGTGCCAGCAGTTACCGACAGCTCTATGGCTACACCTTC.

This chain joins TRBV7-3 and TRBJ2-7; 11 nucleotides align to TRBD1. CDR1 is SGHTA, CDR2 FQGTGA, per germline. This CDR3 is built from 14 residues. Trimming removed 7 bases from V and 7 bases from J; junction bases left unmatched: 9. The CDR3 DNA reads as TGTGCCAGCATGAGGGACAGGGGGGCCGGAGAGCAGTACTTC. Residues: CASMRDRGAGEQYF.

The V and J genes are TRBV18 and TRBJ1-1; D may be TRBD1 (6 bases). The germline V and J ends were trimmed by 3 bases and 11 bases, with 19 bases remaining between them. CDR1 and CDR2 (germline): KGHSH, LQKENI. The CDR3 runs 14 residues. The CDR3 nucleotides read TGTGCCAGCTCACCGGATCGGGACATCCGGGAGGCTTTCTTT. Translation gives CASSPDRDIREAFF.

V is TRBV3-1 (or the pseudogene TRBV3-2) and J is TRBJ2-5; 9 bases fit TRBD1. The CDR3 consists of 14 residues. V lost 5 bases to trimming and J lost 4 bases; unmatched junction nucleotides: 5. The germline V gene encodes CDR1 LGHDT and CDR2 YNNKEL (reference sequence). This CDR3 reads CASSSTGGRETQYF. DNA for the CDR3: TGTGCCAGCAGCTCCACAGGGGGCCGAGAGACCCAGTACTTC.

The chain couples TRBV7-9 to TRBJ2-7, with TRBD2 identical over 8 bases. Germline CDR1 reads SEHNR; CDR2 reads FQNEAQ (reference sequence). The CDR3 length is 15 residues. The junction had 5 bases not matched to a gene; V was cut back by 1 base and J by 3 bases. The CDR3 DNA follows: TGTGCCAGCAGCTTAGTGGGGCTAGCGGGCTACGAGCAGTACTTC. Translation: CASSLVGLAGYEQYF.

This chain joins TRBV27 and TRBJ2-7, with a possible D match to TRBD1 (6 bases). CDR3 length equals 14 residues. The germline gives CDR1 MNHEY, CDR2 SMNVEV (reference sequence). The ends were cut back, 2 bases at V and 6 bases at J, with 14 bases in the middle. Here the CDR3 reads CASSLKQGWFEQYF. The CDR3 DNA is TGTGCCAGCAGTTTAAAACAGGGATGGTTCGAGCAGTACTTC.

This chain connects TRBV15 to TRBJ2-6; perhaps D is TRBD1 or TRBD2 (5 bases each). From germline, CDR1 is LNHNV and CDR2 YYDKDF (reference sequence). V lost 5 bases and J 0 bases, leaving 14 bases between the germline ends. There are 17 residues in the CDR3. The DNA for the CDR3 is TGTGCCACCAGCGAGGGGCAGGCGTACTCTGGGGCCAACGTCCTGACTTTC. It is translated as CATSEGQAYSGANVLTF.

The chain is built from TRBV30 and TRBJ1-1, with TRBD1 matching 9 bases. Germline trimming cut 5 bases from V and 5 bases from J; bases unmatched to any gene: 9. The CDR3 runs to 14 residues. Germline lookup yields CDR1 GTSNPN and CDR2 SVGIG (reference sequence). The CDR3: CAWGAGTGRTEAFF. The CDR3 DNA follows: TGTGCCTGGGGGGCCGGGACAGGGAGGACTGAAGCTTTCTTT.

The V and J genes are TRBV6-2 or TRBV6-3 and TRBJ2-7; D is undetermined. The CDR3 runs 13 residues. V lost 2 bases and J lost 2, with 7 bases in between. The germline V gene encodes CDR1 MNHEY and CDR2 SVGEGT. The CDR3 DNA sequence: TGTGCCAGCAGTTACACCGGAGCCTACGAGCAGTACTTC. Its translation: CASSYTGAYEQYF.

The chain combines TRBV9 with TRBJ1-1; 12 bases are a match to TRBD1. The CDR3 consists of 17 residues. Germline V CDR1 and CDR2: SGDLS, YYNGEE. The V segment lost 4 bases and the J segment 1 base; nucleotides outside the gene matches: 8. The CDR3 protein is CASSPRGQGATNTEAFF. The CDR3 DNA sequence: TGTGCCAGCAGCCCCCGGGGACAGGGGGCGACGAACACTGAAGCTTTCTTT.

The V gene is TRBV3-1 (or the pseudogene TRBV3-2), the J gene TRBJ1-5, with D maybe TRBD1 (6 bases). This CDR3 is 15 amino acids long. Deletions cut 0 bases from V and 2 bases from J, with 8 bases between. The V gene's germline CDR1 is LGHDT and CDR2 YNNKEL (reference sequence). CDR3 in DNA: TGTGCCAGCAGCCAAGATTCAGGGGGCAATCAGCCCCAGCATTTT. Residues: CASSQDSGGNQPQHF.

This clone has just a few counts. V gene TRBV28 combines with J gene TRBJ1-2, with unresolved D. Germline V CDR1 and CDR2: MDHEN, SYDVKM. This CDR3 contains 11 residues. V was clipped by 10 bases and J by 0 bases, with 6 bases between them. As DNA, the CDR3 is TGTGCCACAACAGCTAACTATGGCTACACCTTC. As protein: CATTANYGYTF.

This clone was seen once. The chain joins TRBV27 to TRBJ2-2; weak D call: TRBD1 (5 bases). In germline, CDR1 is MNHEY, CDR2 SMNVEV (reference sequence). The CDR3 spans 13 residues. V shed 9 bases and J shed 1 base, with 9 bases lying between them. The CDR3 protein is CASSQGNTGELFF. The CDR3 DNA follows: TGTGCCAGTTCTCAGGGGAACACCGGGGAGCTGTTTTTT.

The V and J genes are TRBV2 and TRBJ1-2; 8 nucleotides agree with TRBD1. With V trimmed by 6 bases and J by 2 bases, 11 bases remained unmatched. CDR1 is SNHLY and CDR2 is FYNNEI in the germline V gene. CDR3 size: 16 residues. The CDR3 DNA is TGTGCCAGCAGGCCCCTCTCCGGGACAGGAAACTATGGCTACACCTTC. This gives the protein CASRPLSGTGNYGYTF.

V is TRBV7-3 and J is TRBJ2-1; TRBD2 matches at 7 bases. J lost 3 bases, V lost 4 bases, and 6 bases had no gene match. In germline, CDR1 is SGHTA, CDR2 FQGTGA. The CDR3 covers 15 residues. CDR3 amino acids: CASSSSWGGYNEQFF. The CDR3 DNA sequence: TGTGCCAGCAGCTCTTCCTGGGGGGGCTACAATGAGCAGTTCTTC.

This chain links TRBV11-2 with TRBJ1-5; D ambiguous. V lost 5 bases to trimming and J lost 7 bases, with 9 bases between them. CDR3 length equals 12 residues. The germline CDR1 and CDR2 sequences are SGHAT and FQNNGV. CDR3 protein: CASSPPGQPQHF. Here the CDR3 DNA reads TGTGCCAGCAGCCCCCCCGGACAGCCCCAGCATTTT. The full variable domain, completed using reference TRBV11-2 and TRBJ1-5, is EAGVAQSPRYKIIEKRQSVAFWCNPISGHATLYWYQQILGQGPKLLIQFQNNGVVDDSQLPKDRFSAERLKGVDSTLKIQPAKLEDSAVYLCASSPPGQPQHFGDGTRLSIL.

The rearrangement links TRBV7-9 to TRBJ1-2, with D perhaps matching TRBD1 (6 bases). The V gene's germline CDR1 is SEHNR and CDR2 FQNEAQ (reference sequence). Trimming pared 4 bases from V and 3 bases from J, leaving 12 bases between. This CDR3 region has 14 residues. CDR3 sequence (DNA): TGTGCCAGCAGCTCCGAACAGGGCTACTATGGCTACACCTTC. This encodes CASSSEQGYYGYTF.